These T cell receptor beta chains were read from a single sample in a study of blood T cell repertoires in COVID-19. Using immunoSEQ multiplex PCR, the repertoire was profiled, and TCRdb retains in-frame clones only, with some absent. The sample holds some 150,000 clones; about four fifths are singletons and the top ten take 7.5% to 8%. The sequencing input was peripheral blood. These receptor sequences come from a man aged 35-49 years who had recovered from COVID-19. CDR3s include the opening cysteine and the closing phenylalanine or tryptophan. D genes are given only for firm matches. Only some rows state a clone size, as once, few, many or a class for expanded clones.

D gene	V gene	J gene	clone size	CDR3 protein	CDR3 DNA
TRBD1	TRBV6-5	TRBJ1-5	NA	CASRGGRNQPQHF	TGTGCCAGCAGAGGGGGCCGCAATCAGCCCCAGCATTTT
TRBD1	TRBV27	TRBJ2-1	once	CASSLWGTGTYNEQFF	TGTGCCAGCAGTTTATGGGGGACAGGGACATACAATGAGCAGTTCTTC
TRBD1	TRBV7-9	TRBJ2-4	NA	CASSLTGDIQYF	TGTGCCAGCAGCCTCACAGGGGACATTCAGTACTTC
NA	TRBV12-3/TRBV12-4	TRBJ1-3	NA	CASYRGNTIYF	TGTGCCAGCTATCGGGGAAACACCATATATTTT
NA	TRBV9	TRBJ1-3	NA	CASSVDAGKTGNTIYF	TGTGCCAGCAGCGTAGATGCAGGGAAAACTGGAAACACCATATATTTT
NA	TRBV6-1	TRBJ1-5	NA	CASSERGAGQPQHF	TGTGCCAGCAGTGAACGGGGGGCCGGTCAGCCCCAGCATTTT
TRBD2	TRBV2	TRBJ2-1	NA	CASSGTRSYNEQFF	TGTGCCAGCAGTGGGACTAGATCCTACAATGAGCAGTTCTTC
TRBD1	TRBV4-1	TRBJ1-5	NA	CASSRGQGDNQPQHF	TGCGCCAGCAGCCGCGGACAGGGCGACAATCAGCCCCAGCATTTT
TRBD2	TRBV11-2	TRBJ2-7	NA	CASSLSGGGDYEQYF	TGTGCCAGCAGCTTAAGCGGGGGGGGAGATTACGAGCAGTACTTC
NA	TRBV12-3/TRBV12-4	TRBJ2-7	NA	CASTRDQDYEQYF	TGTGCCAGCACCCGAGACCAGGACTACGAGCAGTACTTC